These T cell receptor beta chains were read from a single sample in a study of CD8 T cells in ankylosing spondylitis. Each CDR3 protein is one row after TCRdb ran MiXCR on the 5' RACE reads. The sample has about 160,000 distinct CDR3 sequences, 8.5% to 10% seen once; the top ten hold more than 13%. The material sequenced was blood, either unsorted or a sorted T cell fraction (not recorded which). The receptors were gathered from a female donor with ankylosing spondylitis or in good health (not recorded which). Both conserved end residues are part of each CDR3. A D gene is named only where the DNA matches it firmly. Part of the rows lack a size; the others show once, few, many or a class for expanded clones.

TRBJ2-1	once	TRBD2	TRBV14	TGTGCCAGCAGCAGACTAGCGCGAAGTGAGCAGTTCTTC	CASSRLARSEQFF
TRBJ2-5	few	.	TRBV10-3	TGTGCCATCAGTGAAATGACCCGAGGGGAGACCCAGTACTTC	CAISEMTRGETQYF
TRBJ2-3	.	TRBD1	TRBV6-2/TRBV6-3	TGTGCCAGCAGTTACCCGGGACAGGGTGCCGGAGATACGCAGTATTTT	CASSYPGQGAGDTQYF
TRBJ2-1	.	TRBD2	TRBV6-2/TRBV6-3	TGTGCCAGCAGTTACGCCCCGGGGCGGGAGGGGAATGAGCAGTTCTTC	CASSYAPGREGNEQFF
TRBJ1-1	few	.	TRBV30	TGTGCCTGGAGTGTACTGGTTGAAGCTTTCTTT	CAWSVLVEAFF
TRBJ1-4	few	.	TRBV7-6	TGTGCCAGCGCTCGGACAGTCAATGAAAAACTGTTTTTT	CASARTVNEKLFF
TRBJ2-7	few	TRBD2	TRBV27	TGTGCCAGCAGTTCCCCTACTAGCGGGAGGCGCGAGCAGTACTTC	CASSSPTSGRREQYF
TRBJ1-1	few	TRBD1	TRBV27	TGTGCCAGCAGTTCCGGACAGGGGTGGATGAACACTGAAGCTTTCTTT	CASSSGQGWMNTEAFF
TRBJ2-1	.	TRBD1	TRBV27	TGTGCCTCCTTACGACAGGGCCCCCCCCAATTCTTC	CASLRQGPPQFF
TRBJ2-2	.	TRBD2	TRBV27	TGTGCCAGCCGGCTAGCGGGAGGGAGTCACGGGGAGCTGTTTTTT	CASRLAGGSHGELFF
TRBJ2-4	many	.	TRBV29-1	TGCAGCGTCCCCCTGAACAACATTCAGTACTTC	CSVPLNNIQYF
TRBJ1-2	many	.	TRBV4-2	TGTGCCAGCAGCCCGTTCCCCGGACCAAAGGGACCTAACTATGGCTACACCTTC	CASSPFPGPKGPNYGYTF